These 14 T cell receptor beta chains originate from one sample sequenced in a study of blood T cells in healthy people across ages. Then a second PCR, running roughly 7 to 11 cycles, was carried out with a sample-barcoded 5' primer and a J-beta primer mix. Via MiXCR, TCRdb re-called the 5' RACE reads, giving one row per CDR3 protein. The sample includes 1.5 million to 2 million distinct CDR3 sequences, 40% to 55% of them seen just once. The sample was blood. The source is a woman aged 40 to 50 in good health.

This clonotype was found a few times. This chain uses TRBV29-1 with TRBJ2-7; no clear D. This CDR3 has 14 residues. Looked up from germline, CDR1 is SQVTM and CDR2 is ANQGSEA. The V and J ends lost 0 bases and 2 bases respectively, with 11 bases between them. CDR3 protein: CSVEDQGETYEQYF. CDR3 DNA sequence: TGCAGCGTTGAAGATCAAGGAGAAACCTACGAGCAGTACTTC.

The chain couples TRBV20-1 to TRBJ2-1; D perhaps matches TRBD1 (5 bases). Germline values: CDR1 DFQATT, CDR2 SNEGSKA (reference sequence). The CDR3 has 16 amino acids. V gave up 1 base and J gave up 0 bases, with 13 bases separating them. As DNA, the CDR3 is TGCAGTGCTAGAGTCCAGTTAGGGGCCTCCTACAATGAGCAGTTCTTC. Amino acids: CSARVQLGASYNEQFF.

This clonotype was picked up a small number of times. The J gene is TRBJ2-3, the V gene TRBV4-3, with 7 bases identical to TRBD2. The CDR3 runs to 17 residues. V shed 0 bases and J 2 bases; nucleotides not matched to a gene: 8. Germline values: CDR1 LGHNA, CDR2 YSLEER. The CDR3 spells CASSQDFAGRVTDTQYF. The CDR3 DNA reads as TGCGCCAGCAGCCAAGATTTTGCAGGGAGGGTCACAGATACGCAGTATTTT.

The rearrangement uses TRBV11-3 and TRBJ2-5, with 8 bases that match TRBD2. CDR1 is SGHNT, CDR2 YENEEA, per germline. The V segment lost 5 bases and the J segment 2 bases; nucleotides outside the gene matches: 7. This CDR3 comprises 15 residues. In nucleotides, the CDR3 is TGTGCCAGCAGCAAAGGGACTAGTCGTCAAGAGACCCAGTACTTC. It specifies CASSKGTSRQETQYF.

This clonotype was detected a few times. The V and J genes are TRBV7-2 and TRBJ1-2; D may be TRBD1 (5 bases). The V gene's germline CDR1 is SGHTA and CDR2 FQGNSA. The CDR3 extends over 13 amino acids. V gave up 5 bases and J gave up 8 bases, with 15 bases separating them. DNA for the CDR3: TGTGCCAGCAGCGTCGGGGGTACGGGGGGCTACACCTTC. It specifies CASSVGGTGGYTF.

Details on this clonotype: A far larger clone is only one base removed, so a read error is likely. The chain employs TRBV6-2 or TRBV6-3 and TRBJ2-5; D unresolved. Trimming removed 8 bases from V and 1 base from J, with 8 bases in between. Per germline, CDR1 MNHEY and CDR2 SVGEGT. This CDR3 spans 12 amino acids. In DNA, the CDR3 is TGTGCCAGCGGCAGGACCCAAGAGACCCAGTACTTC. This translates into CASGRTQETQYF.

This clonotype has more than one count but fewer than ten. The rearrangement uses TRBV9 and TRBJ2-5; 7 bases are a match to TRBD2. V dropped 0 bases and J dropped 2; count of bases not matched to a gene: 7. Germline V gene lookup returns CDR1 SGDLS and CDR2 YYNGEE. The CDR3 has 16 amino acids. The CDR3 sequence is CASSVAGSGKQETQYF. In DNA form, the CDR3 reads TGTGCCAGCAGCGTAGCGGGCAGCGGGAAACAAGAGACCCAGTACTTC. Using reference TRBV9 and TRBJ2-5 for the parts outside the CDR3, the full variable domain is DSGVTQTPKHLITATGQRVTLRCSPRSGDLSVYWYQQSLDQGLQFLIQYYNGEERAKGNILERFSAQQFPDLHSELNLSSLELGDSALYFCASSVAGSGKQETQYFGPGTRLLVL.

The chain is built from TRBV11-2 and TRBJ2-1; D gene ambiguous. Trimming took off 5 bases at V and 7 bases at J, with 15 bases between the two ends. Per germline, CDR1 SGHAT and CDR2 FQNNGV. The CDR3 runs to 14 residues. The CDR3 reads CASSPSGVINEQFF. DNA of the CDR3: TGTGCCAGCAGCCCGTCTGGTGTAATTAATGAGCAGTTCTTC.

The rearrangement joins TRBV14 to TRBJ2-5; D remains ambiguous. Germline CDR1 SGHDN, CDR2 FVKESK. Trimming stripped 0 bases from V and 5 bases from J, with 13 bases between. The CDR3 has 15 amino acids. The CDR3 bases are TGTGCCAGCAGCCAAGATGCAACGGGCCGGGAGACCCAGTACTTC. As protein: CASSQDATGRETQYF.

The chain uses TRBV5-4 and TRBJ2-4, with a possible D match to TRBD2 (5 bases). The assigned J gene may be wrong: the sequence end matches TRBJ2-5 better. CDR3 length: 12 residues. Germline CDR1 and CDR2: SGHNT and YYREEE (reference sequence). CDR3 coding DNA: TGTGCCAGCAGCTTGGGGGAGAAGACCCAGTACTTC. It codes for CASSLGEKTQYF.

This rearrangement joins TRBV20-1 to TRBJ2-5; D might be TRBD1 (6 bases). In germline, CDR1 is DFQATT, CDR2 SNEGSKA (reference sequence). There are 14 residues in the CDR3. The germline V and J ends were trimmed by 3 bases and 2 bases, with 13 bases remaining between them. CDR3 loop: CSASSTGSQETQYF. The DNA for the CDR3 is TGCAGTGCTAGTAGTACAGGGTCTCAAGAGACCCAGTACTTC.

The rearrangement joins TRBV6-5 to TRBJ2-3; D gene ambiguous. This CDR3 spans 13 amino acids. Trimming removed 6 bases at V and 2 bases at J, with 9 bases between. Germline V gene data show CDR1 as MNHEY and CDR2 as SVGAGI. Written as DNA, the CDR3 is TGTGCCAGCAGCACGGTCCCCACAGATACGCAGTATTTT. It specifies CASSTVPTDTQYF.

J is TRBJ2-7 and V is TRBV7-2; D gene uncertain. CDR3 length equals 12 residues. V was cut by 5 bases and J by 7 bases, with 12 bases left in between. Germline V gives CDR1 SGHTA, CDR2 FQGNSA. The CDR3 reads CASSLHPSEQYF. In DNA form, the CDR3 reads TGTGCCAGCAGCCTCCATCCCAGTGAGCAGTACTTC. The whole variable domain, filled in from reference TRBV7-2 and TRBJ2-7, reads GAGVSQSPSNKVTEKGKDVELRCDPISGHTALYWYRQSLGQGLEFLIYFQGNSAPDKSGLPSDRFSAERTGGSVSTLTIQRTQQEDSAVYLCASSLHPSEQYFGPGTRLTVT.

The chain is built from TRBV29-1 and TRBJ2-1; 11 positions match TRBD2. This CDR3 contains 15 residues. The J segment lost 9 bases and the V segment lost 4 bases, leaving 11 bases of the junction unmatched. Germline CDR1 and CDR2: SQVTM and ANQGSEA. CDR3 residues: CSVVPSGGQVREQFF. Written as DNA, the CDR3 is TGCAGCGTTGTGCCTAGCGGGGGGCAAGTACGTGAGCAGTTCTTC.